This T cell receptor (beta chain) appears in the sequencing data of a study of blood T cell repertoires in COVID-19. Turning to the study itself: Whether acute or convalescent, the COVID-19 samples came from the United States, Italy and Spain.

All enrollees were about 18 to 100 years old and from 20 to 30 US areas. Each participant's cohort was designated according to participant-reported clinical history. Original methodology: Cell counts per sample came from amplifying reference gene primers. Assay used: immunoSEQ multiplex PCR; TCRdb lists only in-frame clones, some missing. D and trimming come from the DNA, and the V and J calls and clone size come from that table. The data contain hundreds of thousands of clones, over 80% of them seen just once; the ten biggest clones take up roughly 2.6%. This CDR3 has 16 residues. Germline V gene sequence: CDR1 SNHLY, CDR2 FYNNEI. V lost 5 bases to trimming and J lost 8 bases; unmatched junction nucleotides: 13.

The rearrangement uses TRBV2 and TRBJ1-2, with 11 bases that match TRBD1. The sample consisted of PBMCs or T cells enriched from blood (not recorded which). The receptor was isolated from a woman in her twenties or thirties with acute COVID-19. CDR3 bases: TGTGCCAGCAGTCCCTCTCTCGGACAGGGGGCGCGGGGCTACACCTTC. As protein: CASSPSLGQGARGYTF.